A single sample gave rise to the 13 T cell receptor beta chains below, sequenced in a study of blood T cell repertoires in COVID-19. Here immunoSEQ multiplex PCR was the method, and the copy in TCRdb shows in-frame clones only, minus some. There are roughly 230,000 clones in the sample; around nine tenths occur only once, and about 4% lies in the top ten. Sequencing used PBMCs or T cells enriched from blood (not recorded which). Source of these receptors: a woman aged 30 to 39 with acute COVID-19.

The V gene is TRBV2, the J gene TRBJ2-2; 7 positions agree with TRBD1. V lost 10 bases, J lost 4 bases, and 12 bases stayed unmatched. CDR3 size: 15 residues. CDR1 and CDR2 (germline): SNHLY, FYNNEI. CDR3 bases: TGTGCCACCGAGACCGGGACAGTAGCCACCGGGGAGCTGTTTTTT. Translating gives CATETGTVATGELFF.

This clone was seen only once. V gene TRBV29-1 combines with J gene TRBJ1-1; D unclear. This CDR3 comprises 8 residues. In germline, CDR1 is SQVTM, CDR2 ANQGSEA. V was cut by 6 bases and J by 6 bases, with 2 bases left in between. The CDR3 reads CSVSEAFF. In DNA form, the CDR3 reads TGCAGCGTCTCTGAAGCTTTCTTT.

This sequence joins TRBV18 and TRBJ1-5; a possible D gene is TRBD1 (5 bases). Trimming shortened V by 2 bases and J by 6 bases, and 17 bases separated the two germline ends. The germline CDR1 and CDR2 sequences are KGHSH and LQKENI. The CDR3 is 16 residues long. The CDR3 region is CASSPSAWAGSQPQHF. The CDR3 nucleotides read TGTGCCAGCTCACCATCAGCGTGGGCAGGGTCTCAGCCCCAGCATTTT.

This clone was counted a few times. Here the CDR3 reads CASSWDRERTYEQYF. The DNA of the CDR3 is TGTGCCAGCAGCTGGGACAGGGAAAGAACCTACGAGCAGTACTTC. The gene calls are TRBV7-9 and TRBJ2-7; 9 bases agree with TRBD1. The CDR3 is 15 residues long. Germline V lookup: CDR1 SEHNR, CDR2 FQNEAQ (reference sequence). The V segment lost 4 bases and the J segment 2 bases; nucleotides outside the gene matches: 6. The full variable domain, in which reference TRBV7-9 and TRBJ2-7 provide the parts outside the CDR3, is DTGVSQNPRHKITKRGQNVTFRCDPISEHNRLYWYRQTLGQGPEFLTYFQNEAQLEKSRLLSDRFSAERPKGSFSTLEIQRTEQGDSAMYLCASSWDRERTYEQYFGPGTRLTVT.

This chain links TRBV7-9 with TRBJ2-2, with a possible D match to TRBD1 (5 bases). Germline V gene sequence: CDR1 SEHNR, CDR2 FQNEAQ (reference sequence). V was clipped by 1 base and J by 1 base, with 7 bases between them. The CDR3 has 15 amino acids. CDR3 nucleotide sequence: TGTGCCAGCAGCTTAGTGGGGCTGAACACCGGGGAGCTGTTTTTT. This encodes CASSLVGLNTGELFF.

The chain couples TRBV4-3 to TRBJ2-1; 12 bases match TRBD2. With 0 bases clipped from V and 6 bases from J, the junction kept 3 bases outside the gene matches. CDR3 size: 16 residues. CDR1 is LGHNA and CDR2 is YSLEER in the germline V gene. The CDR3 sequence is CASSQDRLAGVNEQFF. In DNA form, the CDR3 reads TGCGCCAGCAGCCAAGATCGACTAGCGGGGGTCAATGAGCAGTTCTTC.

V gene TRBV9 combines with J gene TRBJ1-2; TRBD1 might be the D (6 bases). V gave up 0 bases and J gave up 6 bases, with 21 bases separating them. Germline CDR1 is SGDLS and CDR2 is YYNGEE. This CDR3 contains 17 residues. DNA of the CDR3: TGTGCCAGCAGCGTAGATCCGGACTTAACCCCAGGGGATGGCTACACCTTC. As protein: CASSVDPDLTPGDGYTF.

The V gene is TRBV28, the J gene TRBJ2-1, with TRBD2 matching 9 bases. Looked up from germline, CDR1 is MDHEN and CDR2 is SYDVKM. The CDR3 loop spans 15 amino acids. The trim removed 7 bases at V and 6 bases at J, leaving 10 bases unmatched. CDR3 residues: CASNVGLAGPNEQFF. DNA of the CDR3: TGTGCCAGCAATGTGGGACTAGCCGGCCCCAATGAGCAGTTCTTC.

This chain joins TRBV5-4 and TRBJ1-1, with D possibly TRBD1 on 6 matching bases. The CDR3 loop spans 16 amino acids. Germline V lookup: CDR1 SGHNT, CDR2 YYREEE (reference sequence). Trimming cost V 3 bases and J 2 bases, with 17 bases left between them. CDR3 DNA: TGTGCCAGCAGCTGGGATAAGACAGGATCAAACACTGAAGCTTTCTTT. Its translation is CASSWDKTGSNTEAFF.

V and J are TRBV23-1 and TRBJ1-5; D is undetermined. TRBV23-1 has ORF status, its function being uncertain. The CDR3 totals 14 residues. V was shortened by 1 base and J by 4 bases, with 8 bases between the two germline ends. The CDR3 nucleotides read TGCGCCAGCAGTCAATGGCTGCCGAATCAGCCCCAGCATTTT. Its protein is CASSQWLPNQPQHF.

The gene calls are TRBV2 and TRBJ1-1; TRBD1 aligns across 10 bases. The CDR3 totals 12 residues. Germline CDR1 reads SNHLY; CDR2 reads FYNNEI. Unmatched junction bases numbered 6, after V lost 6 bases and J lost 11 bases. The CDR3 protein is CASRRQGARAFF. The CDR3, as DNA: TGTGCCAGCAGGCGACAGGGGGCCCGGGCTTTCTTT.

The rearrangement joins TRBV10-3 to TRBJ1-5; 9 bases align to TRBD1. CDR1 ENHRY and CDR2 SYGVKD come from the germline V gene. Unmatched junction bases numbered 3, after V lost 5 bases and J lost 4 bases. CDR3 size: 14 residues. The CDR3, as DNA: TGTGCCATCAGTCCGGACAGGGGAAATCAGCCCCAGCATTTT. Residues: CAISPDRGNQPQHF.

The chain employs TRBV29-1 and TRBJ1-2; D is uncertain. The CDR3 is made up of 10 amino acids. The V gene lost 7 bases and the J gene lost 3 bases, with 6 bases spanning the gap. Germline-derived CDR1 and CDR2 are SQVTM and ANQGSEA. DNA for the CDR3: TGCAGCGATGCGTACTATGGCTACACCTTC. Encoded protein: CSDAYYGYTF. The full variable domain, rest sourced from reference TRBV29-1 and TRBJ1-2, is SAVISQKPSRDICQRGTSLTIQCQVDSQVTMMFWYRQQPGQSLTLIATANQGSEATYESGFVIDKFPISRPNLTFSTLTVSNMSPEDSSIYLCSDAYYGYTFGSGTRLTVV.